The 15 T cell receptor beta chains presented below share a single source sample, sequenced in a study of beta chain features in type 1 diabetes (dated by TCRdb to 2016 to 2018). What the study reported, not specific to this receptor: A moderate but significant shortening of TCRB CDR3 length was observed in type 1 diabetes patients in all four CD4+ subsets.

Library creation used the immunoSEQ multiplex PCR assay. All of the isolated RNA was reverse transcribed with the High Capacity cDNA Reverse Transcription Kit, so expressed TCRB transcripts were sequenced. TCRdb re-hosts the immuneACCESS table, in-frame sequences only. Its copies lack some clones; in the studies checked, an unresolved V gene accounts for under half of them, and the cause for the rest is not known. The sample contains around 690,000 clones, under 15% of them found a single time. The ten most abundant clones make up about 0.11% of the sample. These receptors' antigens are unknown. Specimen: naive CD4+ T cells from blood. This sample's cell subset or site label indicates: true naive CD4+ T cells. Receptors originate from a man aged 30 to 45 with type 1 diabetes.

This clone appeared a few times. This sequence joins TRBV29-1 and TRBJ2-5; 8 bases fit TRBD1. The trim removed 4 bases at V and 3 bases at J, leaving 7 bases unmatched. Per the germline V gene, CDR1 is SQVTM and CDR2 is ANQGSEA. The CDR3 has 14 amino acids. The CDR3 DNA is TGCAGCGTTGCCGCAGGGGGCGCCGAAGAGACCCAGTACTTC. This gives the protein CSVAAGGAEETQYF.

The CDR3 is CASSLGGGYNGYTF. In DNA form, the CDR3 reads TGTGCCAGCAGCTTAGGCGGAGGGTACAATGGCTACACCTTC. The chain couples TRBV7-2 to TRBJ1-2, with unresolved D. V was clipped by 1 base and J by 6 bases, with 12 bases between them. Germline V CDR1 and CDR2: SGHTA, FQGNSA. This CDR3 contains 14 residues.

This clone came up a few times. The J gene is TRBJ1-6, the V gene TRBV11-2; possible D gene TRBD1, 6 bases. With 3 bases removed from V and 9 bases from J, the gap between germline ends came to 12 bases. The CDR3 covers 14 residues. The germline V gene encodes CDR1 SGHAT and CDR2 FQNNGV. The CDR3 DNA is TGTGCCAGCAGCTTTTCAGGGGCGGGTTCACCCCTCCACTTT. This translates into CASSFSGAGSPLHF. Using reference TRBV11-2 and TRBJ1-6 for the parts outside the CDR3, the full variable domain is EAGVAQSPRYKIIEKRQSVAFWCNPISGHATLYWYQQILGQGPKLLIQFQNNGVVDDSQLPKDRFSAERLKGVDSTLKIQPAKLEDSAVYLCASSFSGAGSPLHFGNGTRLTVT.

The rearrangement joins TRBV5-1 to TRBJ2-3; D gene unclear. The germline V gene has CDR1 SGHRS and CDR2 YFSETQ. V was pared by 4 bases and J by 2 bases, with 17 bases between. The CDR3 loop spans 16 amino acids. CDR3 residues: CASSPPTGLFTDTQYF. In DNA, the CDR3 is TGCGCCAGCAGCCCTCCAACCGGTCTTTTCACAGATACGCAGTATTTT.

The rearrangement links TRBV7-2 to TRBJ2-1; D is ambiguous. The CDR3 loop spans 15 amino acids. V lost 1 base, J lost 4 bases, and 11 bases lay in between. The germline V gene encodes CDR1 SGHTA and CDR2 FQGNSA. This CDR3 reads CASSLELQSYNEQFF. CDR3 nucleotide sequence: TGTGCCAGCAGCTTAGAGCTCCAGTCTTACAATGAGCAGTTCTTC.

The chain couples TRBV7-9 to TRBJ2-7; 8 bases line up with TRBD1. After removal of 2 bases from V and 2 bases from J, the junction contained 5 bases not matched to a gene. Germline loops: CDR1 SEHNR, CDR2 FQNEAQ (reference sequence). The CDR3 contains 15 residues. The CDR3: CASSLTTGAPYEQYF. The DNA of the CDR3 is TGTGCCAGCAGCTTAACGACAGGGGCCCCCTACGAGCAGTACTTC.

This rearrangement joins TRBV10-3 to TRBJ2-5; tentative D call: TRBD1 (6 bases). With 7 bases removed from V and 5 bases from J, the gap between germline ends came to 14 bases. The V gene's germline CDR1 is ENHRY and CDR2 SYGVKD. The CDR3 runs 13 residues. The CDR3 DNA is TGTGCCATCACCGGACAGTCGGGGGAGACCCAGTACTTC. Translated, it gives CAITGQSGETQYF.

This clone appeared a few times. The chain recombines TRBV9 with TRBJ2-1; maybe TRBD1 (5 bases). Trimming stripped 0 bases from V and 11 bases from J, with 15 bases between. Germline V lookup: CDR1 SGDLS, CDR2 YYNGEE. The CDR3 consists of 14 residues. The CDR3 is CASSVGTVQGKQFF. DNA of the CDR3: TGTGCCAGCAGCGTAGGGACGGTTCAGGGTAAGCAGTTCTTC.

This clone has a handful of counts. V and J are TRBV7-8 and TRBJ2-4, with D perhaps being TRBD1 or TRBD2 (6 bases each). Trimming removed 5 bases at V and 1 base at J, with 15 bases between. The CDR3 has 16 amino acids. Looked up from germline, CDR1 is SGHVS and CDR2 is FQNEAQ. DNA for the CDR3: TGTGCCAGCAGCCCCCGGGGGCCGGGGGCCAAAAACATTCAGTACTTC. It is translated as CASSPRGPGAKNIQYF.

This clone was picked up a small number of times. J is TRBJ1-6 and V is TRBV9; 7 bases agree with TRBD1. CDR3 size: 15 residues. Looked up from germline, CDR1 is SGDLS and CDR2 is YYNGEE. Germline trimming cut 4 bases from V and 10 bases from J; bases unmatched to any gene: 11. This chain's CDR3 is CASSKLGQDESPLHF. The CDR3 region has the DNA TGTGCCAGCAGCAAACTAGGACAGGACGAATCACCCCTCCACTTT.

Note on this clone: Other DNA variants within this sample encode the same CDR3. The V and J genes are TRBV6-5 and TRBJ1-5; D not certain. The CDR3 is 14 residues long. The V gene's germline CDR1 is MNHEY and CDR2 SVGAGI. The V and J ends lost 0 bases and 5 bases respectively, with 8 bases between them. This CDR3 is CASSYSSRDQPQHF. The CDR3, as DNA: TGTGCCAGCAGTTACTCATCGAGGGATCAGCCCCAGCATTTT.

The rearrangement uses TRBV7-2 and TRBJ2-5, with TRBD2 matching over 7 bases. CDR1 is SGHTA and CDR2 is FQGNSA in the germline V gene. CDR3 length: 14 amino acids. The J segment lost 3 bases and the V segment lost 4 bases, leaving 5 bases of the junction unmatched. The CDR3 region is CASSWGGPKETQYF. CDR3 coding DNA: TGTGCCAGCAGCTGGGGGGGACCCAAAGAGACCCAGTACTTC.

This clone has only a few counts. The chain has TRBV7-6 and TRBJ2-1; D might be TRBD1 (6 bases). The CDR3 extends over 15 amino acids. Germline CDR1 is SGHVS and CDR2 is FNYEAQ. The germline V and J ends were trimmed by 4 bases and 7 bases, with 17 bases remaining between them. CDR3 in amino acids: CASSSGTPQFNEQFF. For the CDR3, the DNA is TGTGCCAGCAGCTCCGGGACACCTCAGTTTAATGAGCAGTTCTTC.

This clone was picked up a small number of times. This rearrangement joins TRBV5-1 to TRBJ1-3; D is uncertain. CDR1 is SGHRS, CDR2 YFSETQ, per germline. This CDR3 comprises 14 residues. V lost 4 bases and J lost 5, with 13 bases in between. CDR3 nucleotide sequence: TGCGCCAGCAGCCCGGCGGAAGGACGAAACACCATATATTTT. Translating gives CASSPAEGRNTIYF. The full variable domain, its missing parts supplied by reference TRBV5-1 and TRBJ1-3, is KAGVTQTPRYLIKTRGQQVTLSCSPISGHRSVSWYQQTPGQGLQFLFEYFSETQRNKGNFPGRFSGRQFSNSRSEMNVSTLELGDSALYLCASSPAEGRNTIYFGEGSWLTVV.

The V and J genes are TRBV2 and TRBJ2-1; 7 nucleotides line up with TRBD1. CDR3 length equals 14 residues. Germline V gene sequence: CDR1 SNHLY, CDR2 FYNNEI. With 3 bases clipped from V and 3 bases from J, the junction kept 2 bases outside the gene matches. In nucleotides, the CDR3 is TGTGCCAGCAGTGACAGGGGGATCTACAATGAGCAGTTCTTC. It yields the protein CASSDRGIYNEQFF.